This TCR beta chain was observed in a study of blood T cell repertoires in COVID-19. Study context: Acute and convalescent COVID-19 specimens originated in the United States, Italy and Spain. T cells, B-cell-depleted T cells, or PBMCs supplied cDNA or gDNA.

Germline V gene sequence: CDR1 MDHEN, CDR2 SYDVKM. Trimming shortened V by 2 bases and J by 6 bases, and 29 bases separated the two germline ends. The CDR3 has 19 amino acids. Authors' data handling: Estimated nucleated cell counts came from reference gene primer amplification. The table came from immunoSEQ multiplex PCR; TCRdb's copy has only in-frame clones and leaves some out. Clonal size and the V and J genes are those of that table, whereas D and trimming came from the DNA. The table records about 50,000 clones, about 82% of them present only once. The TCR sequence derives from a man older than 75 with active COVID-19. Sequenced sample: peripheral blood. The chain has TRBV28 and TRBJ2-7, with a possible D match to TRBD1 (9 bases). The CDR3 reads CASSLTGGSSGSGRVEQYF. DNA of the CDR3: TGTGCCAGCAGTTTAACAGGGGGCTCGAGCGGGAGCGGGCGTGTCGAGCAGTACTTC.